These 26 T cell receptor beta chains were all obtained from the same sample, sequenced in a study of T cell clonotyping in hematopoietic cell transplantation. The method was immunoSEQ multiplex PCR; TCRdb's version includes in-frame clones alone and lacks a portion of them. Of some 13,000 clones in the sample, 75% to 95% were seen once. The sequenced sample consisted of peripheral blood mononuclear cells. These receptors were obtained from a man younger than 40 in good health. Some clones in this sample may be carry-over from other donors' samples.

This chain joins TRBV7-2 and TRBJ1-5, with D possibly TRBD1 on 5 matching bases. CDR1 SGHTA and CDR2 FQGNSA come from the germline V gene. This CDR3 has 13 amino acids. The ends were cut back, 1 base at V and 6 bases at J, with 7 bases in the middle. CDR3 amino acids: CASSLGGIQPQHF. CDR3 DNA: TGTGCCAGCAGCTTAGGGGGGATTCAGCCCCAGCATTTT.

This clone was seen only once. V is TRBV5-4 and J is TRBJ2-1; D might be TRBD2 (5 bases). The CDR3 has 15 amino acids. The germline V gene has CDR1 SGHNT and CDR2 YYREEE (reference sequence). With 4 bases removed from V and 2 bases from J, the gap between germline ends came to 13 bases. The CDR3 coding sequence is TGTGCCAGCAGCCCGGGAACTAACGCCTACAATGAGCAGTTCTTC. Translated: CASSPGTNAYNEQFF. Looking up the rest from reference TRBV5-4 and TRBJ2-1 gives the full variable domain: ETGVTQSPTHLIKTRGQQVTLRCSSQSGHNTVSWYQQALGQGPQFIFQYYREEENGRGNFPPRFSGLQFPNYSSELNVNALELDDSALYLCASSPGTNAYNEQFFGPGTRLTVL.

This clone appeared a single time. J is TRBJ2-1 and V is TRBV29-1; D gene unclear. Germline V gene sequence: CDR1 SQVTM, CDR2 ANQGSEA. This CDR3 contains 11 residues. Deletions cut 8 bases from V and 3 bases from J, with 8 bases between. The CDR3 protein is CSPEVYNEQFF. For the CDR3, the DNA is TGCAGCCCGGAAGTCTACAATGAGCAGTTCTTC.

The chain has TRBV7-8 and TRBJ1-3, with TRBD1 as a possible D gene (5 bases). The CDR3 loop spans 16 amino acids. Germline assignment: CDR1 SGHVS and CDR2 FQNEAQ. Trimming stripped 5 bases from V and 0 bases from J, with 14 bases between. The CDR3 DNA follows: TGTGCCAGCAGCCACGTGGGACGTTTCTCTGGAAACACCATATATTTT. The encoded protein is CASSHVGRFSGNTIYF.

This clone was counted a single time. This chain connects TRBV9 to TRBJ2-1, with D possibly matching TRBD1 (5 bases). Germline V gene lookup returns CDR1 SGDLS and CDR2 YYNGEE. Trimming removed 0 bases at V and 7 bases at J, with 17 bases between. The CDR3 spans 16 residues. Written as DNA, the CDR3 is TGTGCCAGCAGCGTAGTCTTACAGGCTTTCGGGAATGAGCAGTTCTTC. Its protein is CASSVVLQAFGNEQFF.

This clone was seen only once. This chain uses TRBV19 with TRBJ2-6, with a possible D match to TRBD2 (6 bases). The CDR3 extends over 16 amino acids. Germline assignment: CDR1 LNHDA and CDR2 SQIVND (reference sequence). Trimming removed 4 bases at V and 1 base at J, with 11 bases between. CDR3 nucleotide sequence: TGTGCCAGTAGTAGGGGACTGCCTTCTGGGGCCAACGTCCTGACTTTC. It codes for CASSRGLPSGANVLTF. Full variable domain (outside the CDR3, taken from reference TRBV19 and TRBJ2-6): DGGITQSPKYLFRKEGQNVTLSCEQNLNHDAMYWYRQDPGQGLRLIYYSQIVNDFQKGDIAEGYSVSREKKESFPLTVTSAQKNPTAFYLCASSRGLPSGANVLTFGAGSRLTVL.

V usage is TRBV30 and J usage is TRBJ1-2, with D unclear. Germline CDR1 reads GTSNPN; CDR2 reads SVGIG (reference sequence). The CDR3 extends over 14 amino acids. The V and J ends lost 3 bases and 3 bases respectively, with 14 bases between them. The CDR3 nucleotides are TGTGCCTGGAGAGCCGCGAGGTTTCACTATGGCTACACCTTC. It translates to CAWRAARFHYGYTF. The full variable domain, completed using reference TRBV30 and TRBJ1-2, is SQTIHQWPATLVQPVGSPLSLECTVEGTSNPNLYWYRQAAGRGLQLLFYSVGIGQISSEVPQNLSASRPQDRQFILSSKKLLLSDSGFYLCAWRAARFHYGYTFGSGTRLTVV.

DNA for the CDR3: TGCAGCGTTGCAGGGCTGGATCAGCCCCAGCATTTT. It translates to CSVAGLDQPQHF. The chain is built from TRBV29-1 and TRBJ1-5, with D possibly TRBD1 on 5 matching bases. The CDR3 has 12 amino acids. CDR1 is SQVTM, CDR2 ANQGSEA, per germline. V was pared by 4 bases and J by 5 bases, with 9 bases between.

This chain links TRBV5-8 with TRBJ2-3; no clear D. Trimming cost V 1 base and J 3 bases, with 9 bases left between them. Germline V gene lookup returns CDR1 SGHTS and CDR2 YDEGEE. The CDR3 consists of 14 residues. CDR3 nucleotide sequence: TGTGCCAGCAGCTTGCCCGGATTAACAGATACGCAGTATTTT. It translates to CASSLPGLTDTQYF.

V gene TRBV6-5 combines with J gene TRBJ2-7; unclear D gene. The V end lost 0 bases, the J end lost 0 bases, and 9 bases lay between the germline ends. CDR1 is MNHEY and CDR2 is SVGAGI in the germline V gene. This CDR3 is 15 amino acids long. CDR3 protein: CASSYSSKSSYEQYF. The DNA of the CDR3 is TGTGCCAGCAGTTACTCGAGCAAGAGCTCCTACGAGCAGTACTTC.

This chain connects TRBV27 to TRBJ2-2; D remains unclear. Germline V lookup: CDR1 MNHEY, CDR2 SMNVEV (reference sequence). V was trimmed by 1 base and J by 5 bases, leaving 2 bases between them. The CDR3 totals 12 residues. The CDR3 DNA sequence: TGTGCCAGCAGTTTATGGACCGGGGAGCTGTTTTTT. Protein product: CASSLWTGELFF.

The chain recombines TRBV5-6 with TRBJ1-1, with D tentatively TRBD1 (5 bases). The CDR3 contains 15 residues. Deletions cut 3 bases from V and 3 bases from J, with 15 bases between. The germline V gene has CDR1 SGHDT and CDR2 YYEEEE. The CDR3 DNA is TGTGCCAGCAGCTGGGCAAGGGGATGGGACACTGAAGCTTTCTTT. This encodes CASSWARGWDTEAFF.

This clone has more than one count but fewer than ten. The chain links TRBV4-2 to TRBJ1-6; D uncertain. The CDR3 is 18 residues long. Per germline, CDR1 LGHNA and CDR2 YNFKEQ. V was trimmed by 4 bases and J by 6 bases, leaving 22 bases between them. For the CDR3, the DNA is TGTGCCAGCAGCCGCGGTCGGGAGGCCGGGGTTGGTAATTCACCCCTCCACTTT. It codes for CASSRGREAGVGNSPLHF.

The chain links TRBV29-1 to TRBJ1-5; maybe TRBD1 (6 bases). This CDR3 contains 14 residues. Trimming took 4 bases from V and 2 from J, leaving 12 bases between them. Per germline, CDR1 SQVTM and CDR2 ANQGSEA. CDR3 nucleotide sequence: TGCAGCGTTGCGGGGGGGCGAGGCAATCAGCCCCAGCATTTT. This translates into CSVAGGRGNQPQHF.

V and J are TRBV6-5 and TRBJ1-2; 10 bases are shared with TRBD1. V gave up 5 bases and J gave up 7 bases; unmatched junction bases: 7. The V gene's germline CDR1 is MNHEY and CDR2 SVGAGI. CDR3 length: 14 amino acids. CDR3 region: CASSNPGQGSGYTF. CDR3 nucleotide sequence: TGTGCCAGCAGTAACCCGGGACAGGGGAGTGGCTACACCTTC.

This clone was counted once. The CDR3 region is CASSPRTSGGTLYNEQFF. In DNA, the CDR3 is TGTGCCAGCAGTCCGAGGACTAGCGGGGGGACACTCTACAATGAGCAGTTCTTC. The chain joins TRBV27 to TRBJ2-1; 14 nucleotides match TRBD2. This CDR3 comprises 18 residues. Trimming at V came to 5 bases and at J to 3 bases, leaving 9 bases not matched to a gene. Germline CDR1 and CDR2: MNHEY and SMNVEV (reference sequence).

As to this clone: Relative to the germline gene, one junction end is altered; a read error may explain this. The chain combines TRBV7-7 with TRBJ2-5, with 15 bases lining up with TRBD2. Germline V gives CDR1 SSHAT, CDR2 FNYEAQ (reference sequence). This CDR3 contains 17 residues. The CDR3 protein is CASSLGLAGGVQETQYF. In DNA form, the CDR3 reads TGTGCTAGCAGCTTAGGACTAGCGGGGGGGGTCCAGGAGACCCAGTACTTC.

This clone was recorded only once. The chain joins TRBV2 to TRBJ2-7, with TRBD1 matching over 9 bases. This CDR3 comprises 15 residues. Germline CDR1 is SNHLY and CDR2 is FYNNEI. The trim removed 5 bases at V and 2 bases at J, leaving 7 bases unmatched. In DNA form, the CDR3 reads TGTGCCAGCAGTTTCGGACAGGGGAGAGCCTACGAGCAGTACTTC. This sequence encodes CASSFGQGRAYEQYF.

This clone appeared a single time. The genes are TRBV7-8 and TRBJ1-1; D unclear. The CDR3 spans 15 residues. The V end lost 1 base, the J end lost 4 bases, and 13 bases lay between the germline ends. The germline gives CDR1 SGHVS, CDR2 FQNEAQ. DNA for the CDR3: TGTGCCAGCAGCTTAGACCGGAGCAGCGGCACTGAAGCTTTCTTT. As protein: CASSLDRSSGTEAFF.

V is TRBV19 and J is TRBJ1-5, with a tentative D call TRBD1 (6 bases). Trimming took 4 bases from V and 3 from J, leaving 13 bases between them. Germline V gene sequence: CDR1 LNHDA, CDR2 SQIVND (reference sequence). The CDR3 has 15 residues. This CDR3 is CASSRRQVDNQPQHF. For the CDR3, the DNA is TGTGCCAGTAGTAGACGACAGGTTGACAATCAGCCCCAGCATTTT.

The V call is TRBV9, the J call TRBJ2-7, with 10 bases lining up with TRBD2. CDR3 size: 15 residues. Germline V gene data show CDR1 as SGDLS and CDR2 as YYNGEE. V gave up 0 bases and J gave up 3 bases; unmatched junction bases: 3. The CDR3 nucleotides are TGTGCCAGCAGCGTAGACGCTAGCGGGAGCTACGAGCAGTACTTC. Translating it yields CASSVDASGSYEQYF.

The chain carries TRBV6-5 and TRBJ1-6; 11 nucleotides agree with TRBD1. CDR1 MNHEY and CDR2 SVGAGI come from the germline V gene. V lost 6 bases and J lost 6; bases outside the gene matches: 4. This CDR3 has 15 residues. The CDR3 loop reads CASRPGQGANSPLHF. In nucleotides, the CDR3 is TGTGCCAGCAGACCCGGACAGGGGGCTAATTCACCCCTCCACTTT.

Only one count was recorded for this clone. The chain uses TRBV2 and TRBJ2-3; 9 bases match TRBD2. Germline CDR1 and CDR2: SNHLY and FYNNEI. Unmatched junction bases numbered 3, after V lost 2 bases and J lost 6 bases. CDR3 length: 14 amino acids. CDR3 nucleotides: TGTGCCAGCAGTGAATTTCTAGCGGGGGATACGCAGTATTTT. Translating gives CASSEFLAGDTQYF.

The CDR3 sequence: CASRREVQGALNYGYTF. Written as DNA, the CDR3 is TGTGCCAGCAGGAGAGAGGTTCAGGGGGCCCTCAACTATGGCTACACCTTC. The chain is built from TRBV4-2 and TRBJ1-2; 8 nucleotides agree with TRBD1. Trimming cost V 6 bases and J 2 bases; bases outside gene matches: 14. CDR1 and CDR2 from the germline V gene are LGHNA and YNFKEQ. CDR3 size: 17 residues.

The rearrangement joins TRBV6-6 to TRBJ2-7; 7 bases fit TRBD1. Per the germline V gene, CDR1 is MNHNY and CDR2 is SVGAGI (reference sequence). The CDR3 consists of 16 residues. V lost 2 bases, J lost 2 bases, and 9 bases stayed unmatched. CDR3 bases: TGTGCCAGCAGTTACCCCACGGGGACAGTTACCTACGAGCAGTACTTC. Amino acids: CASSYPTGTVTYEQYF.

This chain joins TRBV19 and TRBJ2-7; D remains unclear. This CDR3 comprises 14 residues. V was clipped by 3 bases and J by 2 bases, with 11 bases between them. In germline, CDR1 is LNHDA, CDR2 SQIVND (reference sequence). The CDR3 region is CASSIAPNTYEQYF. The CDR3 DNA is TGTGCCAGTAGTATTGCCCCGAACACCTACGAGCAGTACTTC. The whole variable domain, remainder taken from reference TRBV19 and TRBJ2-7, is DGGITQSPKYLFRKEGQNVTLSCEQNLNHDAMYWYRQDPGQGLRLIYYSQIVNDFQKGDIAEGYSVSREKKESFPLTVTSAQKNPTAFYLCASSIAPNTYEQYFGPGTRLTVT.